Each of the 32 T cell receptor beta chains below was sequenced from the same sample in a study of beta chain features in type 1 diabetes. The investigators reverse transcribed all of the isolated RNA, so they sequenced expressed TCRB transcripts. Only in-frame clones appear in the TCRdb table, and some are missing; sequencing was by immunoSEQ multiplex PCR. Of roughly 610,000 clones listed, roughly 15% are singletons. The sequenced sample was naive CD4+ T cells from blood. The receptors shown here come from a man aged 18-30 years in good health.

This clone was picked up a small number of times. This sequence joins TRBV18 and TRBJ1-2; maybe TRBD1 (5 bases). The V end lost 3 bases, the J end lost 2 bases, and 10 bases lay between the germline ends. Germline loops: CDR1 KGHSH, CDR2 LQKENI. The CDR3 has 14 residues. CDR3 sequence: CASSPLRDNYGYTF. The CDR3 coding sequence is TGTGCCAGCTCACCGTTAAGGGACAACTATGGCTACACCTTC.

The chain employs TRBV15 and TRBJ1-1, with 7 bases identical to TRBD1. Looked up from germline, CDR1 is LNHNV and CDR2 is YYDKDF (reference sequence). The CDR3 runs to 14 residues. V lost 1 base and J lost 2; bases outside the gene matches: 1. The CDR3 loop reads CATSRGDSNTEAFF. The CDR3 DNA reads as TGTGCCACCAGCAGAGGGGACAGCAACACTGAAGCTTTCTTT.

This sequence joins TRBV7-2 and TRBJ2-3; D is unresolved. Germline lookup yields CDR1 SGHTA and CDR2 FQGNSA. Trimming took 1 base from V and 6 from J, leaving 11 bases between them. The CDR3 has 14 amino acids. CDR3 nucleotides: TGTGCCAGCAGCTTAGGCCCCCCTCCTGATACGCAGTATTTT. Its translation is CASSLGPPPDTQYF.

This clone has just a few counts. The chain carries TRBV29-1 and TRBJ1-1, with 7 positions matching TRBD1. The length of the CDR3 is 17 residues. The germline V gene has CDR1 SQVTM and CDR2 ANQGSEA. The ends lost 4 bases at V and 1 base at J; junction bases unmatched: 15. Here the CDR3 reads CSVAREGAVRRNTEAFF. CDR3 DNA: TGCAGCGTTGCTAGGGAGGGGGCAGTGAGAAGGAACACTGAAGCTTTCTTT.

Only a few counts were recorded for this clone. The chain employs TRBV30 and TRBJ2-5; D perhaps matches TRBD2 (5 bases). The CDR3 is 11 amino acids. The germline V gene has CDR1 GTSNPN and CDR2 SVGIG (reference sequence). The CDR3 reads CARTVGETQYF. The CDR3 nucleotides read TGTGCAAGGACTGTGGGAGAGACCCAGTACTTC.

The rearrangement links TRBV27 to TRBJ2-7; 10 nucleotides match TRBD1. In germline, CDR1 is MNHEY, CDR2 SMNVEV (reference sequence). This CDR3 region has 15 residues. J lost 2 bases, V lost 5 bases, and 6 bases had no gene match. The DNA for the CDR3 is TGTGCCAGCAGTCGCACGGGACAGGGGACCTACGAGCAGTACTTC. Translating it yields CASSRTGQGTYEQYF.

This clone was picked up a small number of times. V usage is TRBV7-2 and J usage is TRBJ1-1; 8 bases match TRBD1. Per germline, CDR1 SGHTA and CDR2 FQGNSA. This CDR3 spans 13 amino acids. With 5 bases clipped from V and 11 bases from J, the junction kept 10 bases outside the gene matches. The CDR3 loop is CASSAQGAMVAFF. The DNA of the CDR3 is TGTGCCAGCAGCGCGCAGGGGGCTATGGTGGCTTTCTTT. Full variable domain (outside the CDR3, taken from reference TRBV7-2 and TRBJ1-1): GAGVSQSPSNKVTEKGKDVELRCDPISGHTALYWYRQSLGQGLEFLIYFQGNSAPDKSGLPSDRFSAERTGGSVSTLTIQRTQQEDSAVYLCASSAQGAMVAFFGQGTRLTVV.

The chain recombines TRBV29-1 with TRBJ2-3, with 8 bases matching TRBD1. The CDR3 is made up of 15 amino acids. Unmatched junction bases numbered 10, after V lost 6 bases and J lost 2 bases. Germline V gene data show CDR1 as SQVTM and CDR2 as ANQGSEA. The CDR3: CSVPTGTGLTDTQYF. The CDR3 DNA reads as TGCAGCGTGCCCACCGGGACAGGCCTCACAGATACGCAGTATTTT.

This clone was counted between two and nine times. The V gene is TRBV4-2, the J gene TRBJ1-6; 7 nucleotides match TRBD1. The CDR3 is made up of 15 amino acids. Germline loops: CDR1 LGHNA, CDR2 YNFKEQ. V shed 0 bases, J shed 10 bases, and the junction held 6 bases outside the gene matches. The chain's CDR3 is CASSQDRAGGSPLHF. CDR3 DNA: TGTGCCAGCAGCCAAGATCGGGCAGGGGGATCACCCCTCCACTTT.

CDR3: CASSETGYNSPLHF. Here the CDR3 DNA reads TGTGCCAGCAGTGAGACAGGTTATAATTCACCCCTCCACTTT. This chain joins TRBV2 and TRBJ1-6; TRBD1 is a possible D gene (6 bases). V gave up 3 bases and J gave up 4 bases, with 7 bases separating them. Germline loops: CDR1 SNHLY, CDR2 FYNNEI. This CDR3 has 14 residues.

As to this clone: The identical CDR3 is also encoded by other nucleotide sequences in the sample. CDR3 sequence: CASSPDRGTEAFF. CDR3 in DNA: TGTGCCAGCTCACCCGACCGGGGCACTGAAGCTTTCTTT. This sequence joins TRBV18 and TRBJ1-1; no definite D call. The CDR3 length is 13 residues. V was shortened by 3 bases and J by 4 bases, with 9 bases between the two germline ends. The V gene's germline CDR1 is KGHSH and CDR2 LQKENI.

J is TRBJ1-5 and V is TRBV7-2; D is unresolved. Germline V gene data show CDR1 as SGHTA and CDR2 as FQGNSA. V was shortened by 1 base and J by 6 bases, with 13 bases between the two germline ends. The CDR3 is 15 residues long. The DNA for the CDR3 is TGTGCCAGCAGCTTAGAAGGGAGCACGAGTCAGCCCCAGCATTTT. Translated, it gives CASSLEGSTSQPQHF. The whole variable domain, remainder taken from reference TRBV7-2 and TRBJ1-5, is GAGVSQSPSNKVTEKGKDVELRCDPISGHTALYWYRQSLGQGLEFLIYFQGNSAPDKSGLPSDRFSAERTGGSVSTLTIQRTQQEDSAVYLCASSLEGSTSQPQHFGDGTRLSIL.

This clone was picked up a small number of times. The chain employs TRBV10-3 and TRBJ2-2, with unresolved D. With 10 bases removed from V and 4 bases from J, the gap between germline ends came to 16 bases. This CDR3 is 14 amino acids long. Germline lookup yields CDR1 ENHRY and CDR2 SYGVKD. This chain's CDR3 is CATRALEVTGELFF. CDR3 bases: TGTGCCACCCGGGCTCTAGAGGTCACCGGGGAGCTGTTTTTT.

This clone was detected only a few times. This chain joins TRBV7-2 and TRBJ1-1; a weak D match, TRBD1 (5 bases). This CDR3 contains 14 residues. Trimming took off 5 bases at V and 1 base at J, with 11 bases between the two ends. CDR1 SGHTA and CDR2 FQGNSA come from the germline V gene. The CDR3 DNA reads TGTGCCAGCAGCGCACAAACAGGGAACACTGAAGCTTTCTTT. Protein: CASSAQTGNTEAFF.

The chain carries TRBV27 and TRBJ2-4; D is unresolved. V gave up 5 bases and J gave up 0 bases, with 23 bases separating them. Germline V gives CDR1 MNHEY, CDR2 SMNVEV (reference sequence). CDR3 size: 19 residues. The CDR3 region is CASSRLYSQTILAKNIQYF. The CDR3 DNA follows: TGTGCCAGCAGTCGCCTCTATAGCCAAACCATTCTAGCCAAAAACATTCAGTACTTC.

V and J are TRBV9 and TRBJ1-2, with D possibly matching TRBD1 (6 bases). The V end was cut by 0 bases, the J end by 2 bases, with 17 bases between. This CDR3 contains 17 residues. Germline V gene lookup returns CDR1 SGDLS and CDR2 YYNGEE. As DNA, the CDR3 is TGTGCCAGCAGCGTAGATGGTCCGATTGGGGGCAACTATGGCTACACCTTC. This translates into CASSVDGPIGGNYGYTF.

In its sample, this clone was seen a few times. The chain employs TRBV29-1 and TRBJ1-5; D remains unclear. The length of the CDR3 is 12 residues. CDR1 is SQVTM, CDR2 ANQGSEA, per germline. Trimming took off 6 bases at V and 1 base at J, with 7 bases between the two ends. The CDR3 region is CSVLDSNQPQHF. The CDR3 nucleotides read TGCAGCGTATTGGACAGCAATCAGCCCCAGCATTTT.

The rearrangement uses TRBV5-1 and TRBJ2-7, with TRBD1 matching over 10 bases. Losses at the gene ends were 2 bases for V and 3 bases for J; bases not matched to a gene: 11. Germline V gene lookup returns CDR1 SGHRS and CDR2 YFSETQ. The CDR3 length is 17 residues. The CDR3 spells CASSFLAGTGANYEQYF. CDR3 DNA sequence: TGCGCCAGCAGCTTTCTTGCCGGGACAGGGGCCAACTACGAGCAGTACTTC.

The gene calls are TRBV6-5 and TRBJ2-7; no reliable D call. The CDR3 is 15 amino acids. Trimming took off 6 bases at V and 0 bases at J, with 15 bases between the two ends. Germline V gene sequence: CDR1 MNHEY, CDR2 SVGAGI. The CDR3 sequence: CASSSQPVVSYEQYF. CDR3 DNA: TGTGCCAGCAGCTCCCAGCCGGTCGTCTCCTACGAGCAGTACTTC.

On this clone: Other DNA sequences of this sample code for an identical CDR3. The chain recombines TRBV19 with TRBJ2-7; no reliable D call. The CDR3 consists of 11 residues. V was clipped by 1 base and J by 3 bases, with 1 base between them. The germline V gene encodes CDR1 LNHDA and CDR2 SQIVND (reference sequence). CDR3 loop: CASSIGYEQYF. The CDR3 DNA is TGTGCCAGTAGTATAGGCTACGAGCAGTACTTC.

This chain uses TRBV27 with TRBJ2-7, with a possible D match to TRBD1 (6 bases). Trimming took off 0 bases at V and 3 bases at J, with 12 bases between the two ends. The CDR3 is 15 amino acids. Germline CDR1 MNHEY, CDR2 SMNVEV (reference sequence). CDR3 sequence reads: CASSLSLQGRYEQYF. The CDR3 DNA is TGTGCCAGCAGTTTATCGTTACAGGGACGCTACGAGCAGTACTTC.

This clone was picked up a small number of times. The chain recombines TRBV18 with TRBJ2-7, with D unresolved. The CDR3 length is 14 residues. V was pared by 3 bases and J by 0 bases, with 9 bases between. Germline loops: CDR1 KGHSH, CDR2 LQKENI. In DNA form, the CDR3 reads TGTGCCAGCTCACCGAGCCAGACCTCCTACGAGCAGTACTTC. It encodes CASSPSQTSYEQYF.

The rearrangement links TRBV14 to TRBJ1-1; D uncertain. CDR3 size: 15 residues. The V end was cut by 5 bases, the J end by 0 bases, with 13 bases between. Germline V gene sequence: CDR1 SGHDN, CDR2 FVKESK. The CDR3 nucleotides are TGTGCCAGCAGCGCTTATGGAGGGATGAACACTGAAGCTTTCTTT. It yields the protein CASSAYGGMNTEAFF.

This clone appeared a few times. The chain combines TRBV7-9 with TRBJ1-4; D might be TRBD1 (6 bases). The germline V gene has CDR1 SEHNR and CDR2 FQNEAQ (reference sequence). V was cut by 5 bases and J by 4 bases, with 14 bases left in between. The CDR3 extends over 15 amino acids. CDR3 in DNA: TGTGCCAGCAGCGCCCCGACAGGTTTTAATGAAAAACTGTTTTTT. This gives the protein CASSAPTGFNEKLFF.

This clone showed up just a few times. CDR3 loop: CASSFRGGYNEQFF. CDR3 in DNA: TGTGCCAGCAGTTTTAGAGGGGGTTACAATGAGCAGTTCTTC. The chain carries TRBV27 and TRBJ2-1; weak D call: TRBD1 (6 bases). V was pared by 3 bases and J by 4 bases, with 10 bases between. The CDR3 has 14 amino acids. Germline lookup yields CDR1 MNHEY and CDR2 SMNVEV (reference sequence).

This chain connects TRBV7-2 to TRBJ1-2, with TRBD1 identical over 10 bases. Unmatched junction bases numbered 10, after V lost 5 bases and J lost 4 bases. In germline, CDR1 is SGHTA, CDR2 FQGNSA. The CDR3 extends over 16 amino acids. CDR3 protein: CASSRQGAQGLYGYTF. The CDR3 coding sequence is TGTGCCAGCAGCAGACAGGGGGCGCAGGGCCTCTATGGCTACACCTTC. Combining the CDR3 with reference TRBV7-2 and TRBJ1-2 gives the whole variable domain GAGVSQSPSNKVTEKGKDVELRCDPISGHTALYWYRQSLGQGLEFLIYFQGNSAPDKSGLPSDRFSAERTGGSVSTLTIQRTQQEDSAVYLCASSRQGAQGLYGYTFGSGTRLTVV.

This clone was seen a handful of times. The CDR3 region is CASSPIGQGAGNEQFF. CDR3 nucleotides: TGTGCCAGCAGCCCTATCGGACAGGGGGCTGGCAATGAGCAGTTCTTC. J is TRBJ2-1 and V is TRBV11-3; 11 nucleotides align to TRBD1. Germline V gives CDR1 SGHNT, CDR2 YENEEA. V dropped 5 bases and J dropped 6; count of bases not matched to a gene: 9. There are 16 residues in the CDR3.

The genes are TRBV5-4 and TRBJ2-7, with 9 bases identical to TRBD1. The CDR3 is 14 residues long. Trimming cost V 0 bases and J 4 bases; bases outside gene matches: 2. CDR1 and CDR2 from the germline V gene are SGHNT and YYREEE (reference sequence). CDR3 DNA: TGTGCCAGCAGCTTGGGACAGGGGGTATACGAGCAGTACTTC. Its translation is CASSLGQGVYEQYF.

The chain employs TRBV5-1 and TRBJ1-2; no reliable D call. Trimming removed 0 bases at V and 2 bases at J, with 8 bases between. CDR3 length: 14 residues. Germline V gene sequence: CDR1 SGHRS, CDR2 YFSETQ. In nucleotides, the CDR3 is TGCGCCAGCAGCTTGGAGGGCACAAACTATGGCTACACCTTC. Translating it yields CASSLEGTNYGYTF.

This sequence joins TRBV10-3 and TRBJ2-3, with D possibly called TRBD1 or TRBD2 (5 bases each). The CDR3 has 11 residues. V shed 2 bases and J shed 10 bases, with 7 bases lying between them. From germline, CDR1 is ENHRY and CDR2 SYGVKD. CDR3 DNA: TGTGCCATCAGTGAGACGGGGCCGCAGTATTTT. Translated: CAISETGPQYF.

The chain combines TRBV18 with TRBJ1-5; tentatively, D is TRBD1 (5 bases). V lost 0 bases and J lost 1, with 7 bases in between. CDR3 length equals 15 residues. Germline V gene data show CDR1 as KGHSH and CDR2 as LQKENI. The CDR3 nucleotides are TGTGCCAGCTCACCACCAGGGGCGAGCAATCAGCCCCAGCATTTT. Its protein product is CASSPPGASNQPQHF.

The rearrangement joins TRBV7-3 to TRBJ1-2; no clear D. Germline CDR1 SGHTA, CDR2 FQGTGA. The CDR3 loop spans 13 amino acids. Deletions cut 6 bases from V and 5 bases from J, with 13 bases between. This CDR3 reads CASSITPGYGYTF. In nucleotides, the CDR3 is TGTGCCAGCAGTATAACCCCAGGATATGGCTACACCTTC.